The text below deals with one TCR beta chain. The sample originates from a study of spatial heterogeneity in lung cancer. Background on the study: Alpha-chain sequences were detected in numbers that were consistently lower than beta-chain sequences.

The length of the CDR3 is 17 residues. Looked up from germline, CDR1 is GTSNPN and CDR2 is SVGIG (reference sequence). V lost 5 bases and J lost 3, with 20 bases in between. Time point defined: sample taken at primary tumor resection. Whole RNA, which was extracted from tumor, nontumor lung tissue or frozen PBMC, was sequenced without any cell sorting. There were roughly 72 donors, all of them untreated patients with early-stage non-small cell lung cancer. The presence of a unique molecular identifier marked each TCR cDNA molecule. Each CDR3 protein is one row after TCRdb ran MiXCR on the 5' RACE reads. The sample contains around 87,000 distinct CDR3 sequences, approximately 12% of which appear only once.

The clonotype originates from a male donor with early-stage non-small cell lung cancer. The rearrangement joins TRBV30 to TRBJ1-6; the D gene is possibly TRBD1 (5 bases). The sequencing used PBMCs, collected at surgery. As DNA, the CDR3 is TGTGCCTGGGAGGGGCGACAAGGGGAACTCTATAATTCACCCCTCCACTTT. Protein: CAWEGRQGELYNSPLHF.